Presented here are 16 T cell receptor beta chains from one specimen sequenced in a study of cytomegalovirus exposure and HLA in healthy donors. In the PCR, 60 Vbeta and 13 Jbeta primers were used. Method: immunoSEQ multiplex PCR; TCRdb's copy keeps in-frame clones and lacks some. This sample has approximately 160,000 clones; about three quarters occur once, and the top ten carry under 9%. Sequencing was done on a sample of PBMCs. The receptor set was obtained from a woman in her 40s in good health and CMV-seropositive.

This rearrangement joins TRBV19 to TRBJ2-3; TRBD2 matches 8 bases. The ends lost 4 bases at V and 6 bases at J; junction bases unmatched: 6. Germline V gene sequence: CDR1 LNHDA, CDR2 SQIVND (reference sequence). The CDR3 extends over 14 amino acids. The CDR3 loop reads CASSTTTGGDTQYF. The CDR3, as DNA: TGTGCCAGTAGTACTACGACGGGGGGGGATACGCAGTATTTT.

The chain couples TRBV30 to TRBJ2-2; 8 nucleotides agree with TRBD1. The CDR3 runs 16 residues. The germline CDR1 and CDR2 sequences are GTSNPN and SVGIG (reference sequence). Germline trimming cut 2 bases from V and 6 bases from J; bases unmatched to any gene: 11. The CDR3 coding sequence is TGTGCCTGGAGTTTCCGGACAGGGAGTTTGGCCGGGGAGCTGTTTTTT. Translated, it gives CAWSFRTGSLAGELFF. The full variable domain, rest sourced from reference TRBV30 and TRBJ2-2, is SQTIHQWPATLVQPVGSPLSLECTVEGTSNPNLYWYRQAAGRGLQLLFYSVGIGQISSEVPQNLSASRPQDRQFILSSKKLLLSDSGFYLCAWSFRTGSLAGELFFGEGSRLTVL.

This rearrangement joins TRBV5-4 to TRBJ2-4, with a possible D match to TRBD1 (5 bases). V lost 3 bases to trimming and J lost 4 bases, with 11 bases between them. There are 14 residues in the CDR3. Germline V gene sequence: CDR1 SGHNT, CDR2 YYREEE (reference sequence). The CDR3 spells CASSSEAGKNIQYF. CDR3 nucleotide sequence: TGTGCCAGCAGCTCTGAGGCAGGGAAAAACATTCAGTACTTC.

This chain joins TRBV12-5 and TRBJ1-1; D call uncertain. The CDR3 contains 14 residues. Trimming removed 5 bases from V and 10 bases from J, with 20 bases in between. CDR1 is LGHNT and CDR2 is FRNRAP in the germline V gene. In nucleotides, the CDR3 is TGTGCTAGTGGTGCATCGACCGCTACTCGGGTAGCTTTCTTT. Protein: CASGASTATRVAFF.

This clone turned up a few times. The chain joins TRBV6-1 to TRBJ2-3; 9 bases fit TRBD2. The CDR3 consists of 15 residues. The germline V gene encodes CDR1 MNHNS and CDR2 SASEGT. The ends lost 6 bases at V and 12 bases at J; junction bases unmatched: 16. As DNA, the CDR3 is TGTGCCAGCAGACCACTTTTGGCAAGCGGGGGGAACCAGTATTTT. Translation gives CASRPLLASGGNQYF.

This chain joins TRBV18 and TRBJ2-6; no definite D call. Between the trimmed V and J ends, which lost 2 bases and 0 bases, there was a span of 11 bases. This CDR3 region has 17 residues. The germline CDR1 and CDR2 sequences are KGHSH and LQKENI. CDR3 bases: TGTGCCAGCTCACCAGAGGTGGGTTTCTCTGGGGCCAACGTCCTGACTTTC. This codes for CASSPEVGFSGANVLTF.

The chain employs TRBV5-1 and TRBJ1-2; 8 nucleotides match TRBD1. The germline V gene has CDR1 SGHRS and CDR2 YFSETQ. The J segment lost 3 bases and the V segment lost 0 bases, leaving 1 base of the junction unmatched. There are 14 residues in the CDR3. In nucleotides, the CDR3 is TGCGCCAGCAGCTTGGCGGACAGGGACTATGGCTACACCTTC. It is translated as CASSLADRDYGYTF.

This sequence joins TRBV9 and TRBJ1-3; 9 bases are shared with TRBD1. Germline V gives CDR1 SGDLS, CDR2 YYNGEE. V gave up 4 bases and J gave up 3 bases; unmatched junction bases: 17. The CDR3 consists of 19 residues. DNA of the CDR3: TGTGCCAGCAGCACGAGATCGGACAGGGGACCAACAGTTGGAAACACCATATATTTT. Protein product: CASSTRSDRGPTVGNTIYF.

The genes are TRBV4-2 and TRBJ1-4; D perhaps matches TRBD1 (5 bases). This CDR3 contains 13 residues. Germline V gene data show CDR1 as LGHNA and CDR2 as YNFKEQ. V lost 6 bases and J 13 bases, leaving 18 bases between the germline ends. Written as DNA, the CDR3 is TGTGCCAGCAGACCTACAGGATCGAACGGACTGTTTTTT. Its protein product is CASRPTGSNGLFF.

Of note for this clone: One end of the junction does not line up with germline, which may come from a read error. V gene TRBV7-6 combines with J gene TRBJ1-2, with 9 bases that match TRBD1. CDR1 is SGHVS, CDR2 FNYEAQ, per germline. The CDR3 runs to 13 residues. CDR3 residues: CANSPDRGYGYTF. Written as DNA, the CDR3 is TGTGCCAACAGCCCGGACAGGGGCTATGGCTACACCTTC.

This clone occurred a few times. Mismatch with germline at one junction end may stem from a read error. The CDR3 loop is CSSEGQGANEQFF. In nucleotides, the CDR3 is TGTTCCAGTGAGGGGCAGGGGGCAAATGAGCAGTTCTTC. V and J are TRBV7-9 and TRBJ2-1, with 8 bases that match TRBD1. CDR1 and CDR2 (germline): SEHNR, FQNEAQ (reference sequence). CDR3 length: 13 amino acids.

This clone showed up just a few times. The rearrangement uses TRBV11-3 and TRBJ2-1, with 8 bases that match TRBD2. This CDR3 spans 13 amino acids. CDR1 is SGHNT and CDR2 is YENEEA in the germline V gene. The junction had 3 bases not matched to a gene; V was cut back by 5 bases and J by 6 bases. The CDR3 reads CASSRGGGNEQFF. CDR3 nucleotides: TGTGCCAGCAGCCGGGGGGGCGGCAATGAGCAGTTCTTC. Full variable domain (remainder filled in from reference TRBV11-3 and TRBJ2-1): EAGVVQSPRYKIIEKKQPVAFWCNPISGHNTLYWYLQNLGQGPELLIRYENEEAVDDSQLPKDRFSAERLKGVDSTLKIQPAELGDSAVYLCASSRGGGNEQFFGPGTRLTVL.

About this clone: Distinct nucleotide sequences in the sample also encode this CDR3. The chain carries TRBV2 and TRBJ2-1, with 7 positions matching TRBD1. This CDR3 has 15 amino acids. Germline V gene lookup returns CDR1 SNHLY and CDR2 FYNNEI. Unmatched junction bases numbered 3, after V lost 4 bases and J lost 0 bases. The CDR3 region is CASSATGSSYNEQFF. The CDR3 coding sequence is TGTGCCAGCAGTGCGACAGGGAGCTCCTACAATGAGCAGTTCTTC.

The chain combines TRBV6-5 with TRBJ1-2; D is perhaps TRBD1 (5 bases). The CDR3 length is 13 residues. The germline V gene has CDR1 MNHEY and CDR2 SVGAGI. V was cut by 7 bases and J by 3 bases, with 12 bases left in between. The CDR3 nucleotides read TGTGCCAGCACGGGGGATCAGTACTATGGCTACACCTTC. Protein: CASTGDQYYGYTF.

CDR3 bases: TGTGCCTGGTCACAGGGGACTGAAGCTTTCTTT. Encoded protein: CAWSQGTEAFF. The chain has TRBV30 and TRBJ1-1, with 7 bases lining up with TRBD1. CDR3 length: 11 amino acids. The V segment lost 5 bases and the J segment 5 bases; nucleotides outside the gene matches: 2. The germline gives CDR1 GTSNPN, CDR2 SVGIG (reference sequence).

This sequence joins TRBV5-1 and TRBJ2-2, with 8 bases matching TRBD2. V lost 2 bases and J lost 3; bases outside the gene matches: 3. There are 15 residues in the CDR3. Germline V lookup: CDR1 SGHRS, CDR2 YFSETQ. The CDR3 loop is CASSFQREYTGELFF. CDR3 sequence (DNA): TGCGCCAGCAGCTTCCAGCGGGAGTACACCGGGGAGCTGTTTTTT.